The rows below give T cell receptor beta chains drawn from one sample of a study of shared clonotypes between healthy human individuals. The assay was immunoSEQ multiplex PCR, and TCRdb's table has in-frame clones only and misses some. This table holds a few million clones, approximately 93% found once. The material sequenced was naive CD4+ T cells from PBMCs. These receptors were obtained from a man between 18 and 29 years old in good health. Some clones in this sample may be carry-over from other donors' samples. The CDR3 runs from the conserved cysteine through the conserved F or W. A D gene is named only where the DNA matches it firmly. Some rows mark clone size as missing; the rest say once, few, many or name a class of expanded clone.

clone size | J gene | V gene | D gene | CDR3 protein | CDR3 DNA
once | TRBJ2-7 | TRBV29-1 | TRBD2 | CSATSGSTYEQYF | TGCAGCGCGACTAGCGGGAGCACCTACGAGCAGTACTTC
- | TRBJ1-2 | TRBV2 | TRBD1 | CASRDRVYGYTF | TGTGCCAGCAGGGACAGGGTCTATGGCTACACCTTC
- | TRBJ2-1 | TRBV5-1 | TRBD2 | CASSPSGGRDYNEQFF | TGCGCCAGCAGCCCCTCGGGGGGGCGGGACTACAATGAGCAGTTCTTC
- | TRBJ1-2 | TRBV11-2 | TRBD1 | CASSLRQGGETYTF | TGTGCCAGCAGCCTCAGACAGGGGGGAGAAACCTACACCTTC
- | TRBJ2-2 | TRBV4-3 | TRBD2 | CASSQDLGTSGSGELFF | TGCGCCAGCAGCCAAGATCTCGGGACTAGCGGGAGCGGGGAGCTGTTTTTT
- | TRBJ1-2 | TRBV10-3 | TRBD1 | CAISESPGGLTGGYTF | TGTGCCATCAGTGAGTCCCCAGGGGGTCTCACCGGTGGCTACACCTTC
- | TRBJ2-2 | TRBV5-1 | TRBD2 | CASSPPGLAGEAFF | TGCGCCAGCAGCCCACCGGGACTAGCGGGAGAGGCGTTTTTT
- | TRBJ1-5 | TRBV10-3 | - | CAISDRIGGNQPQHF | TGTGCCATCAGTGATCGGATCGGGGGCAATCAGCCCCAGCATTTT
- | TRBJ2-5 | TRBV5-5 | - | CASSFPDGAQETQYF | TGTGCCAGCAGCTTTCCGGACGGAGCACAAGAGACCCAGTACTTC
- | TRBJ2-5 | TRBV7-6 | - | CASSPTGETQYF | TGTGCCAGCAGCCCAACGGGCGAGACCCAGTACTTC
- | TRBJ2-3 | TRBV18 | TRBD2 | CASSPLAGVGGTDTQYF | TGTGCCAGCTCACCACTAGCGGGAGTTGGTGGTACAGATACGCAGTATTTT
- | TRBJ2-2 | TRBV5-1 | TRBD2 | CASSAGTSGRNTGELFF | TGCGCCAGCAGCGCCGGGACTAGCGGGCGGAACACCGGGGAGCTGTTTTTT
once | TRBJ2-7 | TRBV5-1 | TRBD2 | CASSLGTSGYEQYF | TGCGCCAGCAGCCTCGGGACTAGCGGCTACGAGCAGTACTTC
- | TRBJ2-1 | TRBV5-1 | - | CASSRVGGTNSYNEQFF | TGCGCCAGCAGCCGGGTGGGCGGGACAAATTCCTACAATGAGCAGTTCTTC
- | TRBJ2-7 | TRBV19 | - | CASSIDRGPQDEQYF | TGTGCCAGTAGTATAGACAGGGGTCCACAGGACGAGCAGTACTTC
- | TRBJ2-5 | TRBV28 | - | CASSLYRAGEETQYF | TGTGCCAGCAGTTTATACCGAGCAGGGGAAGAGACCCAGTACTTC
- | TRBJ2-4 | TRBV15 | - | CATSRDSAGLAKNIQYF | TGTGCCACCAGCAGAGATTCGGCGGGATTAGCCAAAAACATTCAGTACTTC
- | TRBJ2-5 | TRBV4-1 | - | CASSMDFRGQETQYF | TGCGCCAGCAGCATGGACTTCCGGGGTCAAGAGACCCAGTACTTC
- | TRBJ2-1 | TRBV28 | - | CASSRLGLSYNEQFF | TGTGCCAGCAGTCGACTAGGACTGAGCTACAATGAGCAGTTCTTC
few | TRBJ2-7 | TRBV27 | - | CASSPWVGSYEQYF | TGTGCCAGCAGTCCATGGGTGGGCAGCTACGAGCAGTACTTC
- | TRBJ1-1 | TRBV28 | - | CASSTQPSLGTEAFF | TGTGCCAGCAGTACTCAGCCCAGTTTGGGGACTGAAGCTTTCTTT
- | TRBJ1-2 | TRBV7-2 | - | CASSLQQGRSYGYTF | TGTGCCAGCAGCTTACAACAGGGACGAAGCTATGGCTACACCTTC
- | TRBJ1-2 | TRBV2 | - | CASSSSTGHGYTF | TGTGCCAGCAGTTCCTCAACGGGCCATGGCTACACCTTC
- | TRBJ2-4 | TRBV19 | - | CASSIMGLGKNIQYF | TGTGCCAGTAGTATCATGGGGTTAGGCAAAAACATTCAGTACTTC
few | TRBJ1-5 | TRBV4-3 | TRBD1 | CASSQDLRTGGQPQHF | TGCGCCAGCAGCCAAGATCTCCGGACAGGGGGTCAGCCCCAGCATTTT
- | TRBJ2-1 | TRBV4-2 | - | CASSQAGSDPNWDEQFF | TGTGCCAGCAGCCAAGCCGGGTCGGACCCTAATTGGGATGAGCAGTTCTTC